Below, one T cell receptor (beta chain) is given with its context. The sample belongs to a study of monozygotic twins with inflammatory bowel disease. TCRdb re-called the 5' RACE reads; every CDR3 protein appears as one record, without DNA. This sample lists some 130,000 distinct CDR3 sequences; its ten largest clones have approximately 1.2%. This CDR3 has 14 amino acids. Germline V gene sequence: CDR1 MNHNS, CDR2 SASEGT. The chain combines TRBV6-1 with TRBJ1-1. Sequencing was done on a sample of blood. The TCR was taken from a human donor with ulcerative colitis or Crohn's disease, or a healthy co-twin of an affected twin (not recorded which). The CDR3 loop reads CASTGPPPNTEAFF.